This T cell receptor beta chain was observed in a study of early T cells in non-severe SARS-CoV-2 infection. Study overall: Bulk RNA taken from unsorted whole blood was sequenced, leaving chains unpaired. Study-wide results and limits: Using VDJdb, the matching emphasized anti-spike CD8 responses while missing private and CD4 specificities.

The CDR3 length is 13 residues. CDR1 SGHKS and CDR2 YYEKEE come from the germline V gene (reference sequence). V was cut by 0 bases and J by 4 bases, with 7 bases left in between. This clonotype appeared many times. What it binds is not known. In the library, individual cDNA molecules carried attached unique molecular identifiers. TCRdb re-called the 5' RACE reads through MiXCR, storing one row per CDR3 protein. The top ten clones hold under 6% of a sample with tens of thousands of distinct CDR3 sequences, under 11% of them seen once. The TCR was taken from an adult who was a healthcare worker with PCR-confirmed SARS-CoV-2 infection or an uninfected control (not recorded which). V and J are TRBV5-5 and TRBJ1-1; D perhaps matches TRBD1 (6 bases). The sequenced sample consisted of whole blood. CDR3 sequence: CASSLAGATEAFF. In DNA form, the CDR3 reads TGTGCCAGCAGCTTGGCGGGGGCCACTGAAGCTTTCTTT.